The TCR beta chain under discussion was sequenced for a study of cytomegalovirus exposure and HLA in healthy donors. The germline V and J ends were trimmed by 5 bases and 4 bases, with 7 bases remaining between them. CDR1 SGHTA and CDR2 FQGNSA come from the germline V gene. The CDR3 covers 12 residues. The PCR employed 60 Vbeta primers together with 13 Jbeta primers. Assay: immunoSEQ multiplex PCR; the TCRdb copy retains only in-frame clones and omits some. Of some 180,000 clones listed, more than 75% were seen once; the top ten hold about 2.5%. The sequencing sample was made of PBMCs. V and J are TRBV7-2 and TRBJ2-3; D unclear. The sequence was collected from a man aged 25 to 40 in good health and CMV-seropositive. The CDR3 region has the DNA TGTGCCAGCAGCCCCTTTTCAGATACGCAGTATTTT. Protein product: CASSPFSDTQYF.